Ten or more counts support the clone carrying this TCR beta chain. Its antigen is unknown. As for the cDNA, it was generated by 5'RACE with 10-nucleotide random UMIs. From 15-18 subjects, every sequencing run obtained over 200 million TCR-beta sequences. TCRdb re-analysed the 5' RACE reads in MiXCR, keeping a single row per CDR3 protein. The table has around 29,000 distinct CDR3 sequences, around 10% seen once. Trimming took off 6 bases at V and 4 bases at J, with 15 bases between the two ends. Germline lookup yields CDR1 DFQATT and CDR2 SNEGSKA (reference sequence). The CDR3 sequence is 13 residues long. The data belong to a study of neurological immune-mediated disorders. Findings and caveats of the study: Expanded clones shared no CDR3 amino acid sequences across subjects, suggesting private repertoires in all groups.

The J gene is TRBJ1-1, the V gene TRBV20-1; D gene unclear. The material sequenced was PBMCs. The clonotype originates from a woman in her fifties or sixties in good health. The CDR3: CSAQSPVGTEAFF. For the CDR3, the DNA is TGCAGTGCCCAGTCGCCGGTCGGCACTGAAGCTTTCTTT.